This record looks at one T cell receptor (beta chain) sequence and its context. This clone may be a read error of a much larger clone one base away. This likely comes from a read error, as the CDR3 has no conserved phenylalanine or tryptophan at its end. The CDR3 is 15 amino acids. J lost 3 bases, V lost 0 bases, and 2 bases had no gene match. The germline V gene encodes CDR1 SQVTM and CDR2 ANQGSEA. A library of TCRbeta sequences, prepared with unique molecular identifiers, was generated. TCRdb called the PCR reads again in MiXCR, with one record for every CDR3 protein. The table lists a few hundred thousand distinct CDR3 sequences, roughly 11% of them singletons. This entry is derived from a study of T-cell reconstitution after alpha-beta-depleted transplantation in children.

The sequence was collected from a human donor who donated a stem cell graft to a child with acute myeloid leukemia. This chain links TRBV29-1 with TRBJ2-5, with 12 nucleotides matching TRBD1. Sequenced here: PBMCs from the stem cell graft donor, sampled from the stem cell graft. CDR3 coding DNA: TGCAGCGTTGAAGAAGGGACAGGGGGCGAAGAGACCCAGTACTCC. Its translation is CSVEEGTGGEETQYS.